A selection of T cell receptor beta chains follows, all from one sample in a study of chemoradiotherapy in HPV16-positive cancers. TCRdb keeps only in-frame clones here, not all; method: immunoSEQ multiplex PCR. The data contain tens of thousands of clones, about 77% of them singletons. Sequenced material: blood, taken from a patient who underwent chemoradiotherapy. The receptors stem from a human donor with HPV-associated anogenital cancer. Each CDR3 is given with its conserved first and last residue. The order of the fields is D gene, J gene, V gene, clone size, CDR3 protein, CDR3 DNA. D genes are given only for firm matches. Some rows have no size entry. The others give once, few or many, or a class for an expanded clone.

>-|TRBJ1-1|TRBV6-5|-
CASRRPGGGNTEAFF
TGTGCCAGCAGACGTCCTGGCGGGGGTAACACTGAAGCTTTCTTT
>-|TRBJ2-7|TRBV10-3|few
CATSKASENEQYF
TGTGCCACCTCCAAGGCTAGCGAAAACGAGCAGTACTTC
>-|TRBJ2-7|TRBV7-2|-
CASSLGTDLGEQYF
TGTGCCAGCAGCTTAGGCACGGACCTTGGGGAGCAGTACTTC
>-|TRBJ2-2|TRBV5-1|-
CASGLARVEELFF
TGCGCCAGCGGCTTGGCCAGGGTAGAGGAGCTGTTTTTT
>-|TRBJ1-1|TRBV27|-
CASIPWEGNTEAFF
TGTGCCAGCATCCCATGGGAAGGGAACACTGAAGCTTTCTTT
>-|TRBJ1-1|TRBV30|-
CAWSRVLPGAFF
TGTGCCTGGAGTCGTGTCCTCCCGGGAGCTTTCTTT
>-|TRBJ1-1|TRBV11-3|-
CASSGKDSLNTEAFF
TGTGCCAGCAGCGGCAAGGACAGCTTGAACACTGAAGCTTTCTTT
>-|TRBJ2-7|TRBV6-5|few
CASSFGWQSYEQYF
TGTGCCAGCAGTTTTGGGTGGCAATCCTACGAGCAGTACTTC
>TRBD1|TRBJ1-1|TRBV5-1|-
CASSLGPDRGRAFF
TGCGCCAGCAGCCTGGGGCCGGACAGGGGGCGGGCTTTCTTT
>-|TRBJ2-3|TRBV29-1|-
CSVEGESTDTQYF
TGCAGCGTTGAAGGGGAGTCCACAGATACGCAGTATTTT
>-|TRBJ1-3|TRBV5-6|-
CASSLVVHSGNTIYF
TGTGCCAGCAGCCTGGTGGTTCACTCTGGAAACACCATATATTTT
>-|TRBJ2-1|TRBV7-9|-
CASSQGRFTNEQFF
TGTGCCAGCAGCCAAGGACGTTTTACCAATGAGCAGTTCTTC
>TRBD1|TRBJ1-2|TRBV7-2|-
CASSLTGSNYGYTF
TGTGCCAGCAGCTTGACAGGGTCTAACTATGGCTACACCTTC
>-|TRBJ2-5|TRBV29-1|-
CSVGLSEKTQYF
TGCAGCGTGGGACTTTCGGAGAAGACCCAGTACTTC
>TRBD1|TRBJ2-7|TRBV7-6|-
CASSLLGQGGFYEQYF
TGTGCCAGCAGCCTACTCGGACAGGGGGGTTTCTACGAGCAGTACTTC
>TRBD1|TRBJ2-5|TRBV30|-
CAWRSGQGQETQYF
TGTGCCTGGAGATCCGGACAGGGCCAAGAGACCCAGTACTTC
>TRBD2|TRBJ2-5|TRBV5-1|-
CASSFNSGETQYF
TGCGCCAGCAGCTTTAATAGCGGGGAGACCCAGTACTTC
>-|TRBJ1-5|TRBV7-2|-
CASRTTSASNQPQHF
TGTGCCAGCAGGACGACGTCCGCTAGCAATCAGCCCCAGCATTTT
>-|TRBJ2-7|TRBV4-1|-
CASSQEVSYEQYF
TGCGCCAGCAGCCAAGAGGTTTCCTACGAGCAGTACTTC
>-|TRBJ1-2|TRBV6-5|-
CASSTGGNYGYTF
TGTGCCAGCAGTACGGGAGGGAACTATGGCTACACCTTC
>-|TRBJ2-1|TRBV7-9|-
CASSVGPDGEQFF
TGTGCCAGCAGCGTGGGACCCGATGGAGAGCAGTTCTTC
>-|TRBJ2-7|TRBV6-1|-
CASSLAGQNYEQYF
TGTGCCAGCAGTCTTGCAGGCCAAAACTACGAGCAGTACTTC
>-|TRBJ1-1|TRBV9|-
CASSDSQGTEAFF
TGTGCCAGCAGCGACTCACAGGGAACTGAAGCTTTCTTT
>-|TRBJ2-7|TRBV7-2|few
CASSPGRGPYEQYF
TGTGCCAGCAGCCCCGGCCGAGGGCCCTACGAGCAGTACTTC
>-|TRBJ1-1|TRBV5-1|few
CASSFTGSGYGEAFF
TGCGCCAGCAGCTTCACAGGGTCCGGATACGGTGAAGCTTTCTTT
>TRBD1|TRBJ1-1|TRBV5-4|few
CASSRQGPWNTEAFF
TGTGCCAGCAGCCGACAGGGTCCATGGAACACTGAAGCTTTCTTT
>-|TRBJ1-2|TRBV9|-
CASSVDLLYGYTF
TGTGCCAGCAGCGTAGACCTTTTATATGGCTACACCTTC
>-|TRBJ1-2|TRBV15|few
CATSRDSKANYGYTF
TGTGCCACCAGCAGAGATAGTAAAGCTAACTATGGCTACACCTTC
>-|TRBJ1-1|TRBV7-3|few
CASRRDHTEAFF
TGTGCCAGCAGGAGGGACCACACTGAAGCTTTCTTT
>-|TRBJ2-7|TRBV7-9|-
CASSFFGLYEQYF
TGTGCCAGCAGCTTTTTTGGACTCTACGAGCAGTACTTC
>-|TRBJ2-5|TRBV5-5|once
CASSLGLKETQYF
TGTGCCAGCAGCTTAGGGCTGAAAGAGACCCAGTACTTC
>-|TRBJ2-3|TRBV5-6|-
CASSLQGGGPDTQYF
TGTGCCAGCAGCTTGCAGGGGGGGGGCCCAGATACGCAGTATTTT
>-|TRBJ2-5|TRBV11-3|-
CASSLGGQETQYF
TGTGCCAGCAGCTTAGGAGGTCAGGAGACCCAGTACTTC
>-|TRBJ1-2|TRBV7-2|-
CASSYQGEPTIRTF
TGTGCCAGCAGCTACCAAGGGGAACCAACTATTCGCACCTTC
>TRBD2|TRBJ2-3|TRBV7-3|-
CASSSMTSGGARDTQYF
TGTGCCAGCAGCTCTATGACTAGCGGGGGGGCAAGAGATACGCAGTATTTT
>TRBD1|TRBJ1-6|TRBV2|-
CASRGQGRKALHF
TGTGCCAGCAGAGGACAGGGGAGGAAAGCCCTCCACTTT
>-|TRBJ2-7|TRBV7-6|-
CASSPDFHEQYF
TGTGCCAGCAGCCCGGACTTCCACGAGCAGTACTTC
>TRBD1|TRBJ1-6|TRBV2|few
CASGTGGRGSPLHF
TGTGCCAGCGGGACAGGGGGCAGGGGATCACCCCTCCACTTT
>-|TRBJ1-1|TRBV6-1|-
CASRQLMNTEAFF
TGTGCCAGCCGACAGCTCATGAACACTGAAGCTTTCTTT
>-|TRBJ2-3|TRBV5-8|-
CASSLGQGIDTQYF
TGTGCCAGCAGCTTGGGGCAGGGGATAGATACGCAGTATTTT
>TRBD2|TRBJ2-7|TRBV18|-
CASSDSGGHSYEQYF
TGTGCCAGCTCAGATAGCGGGGGTCACTCCTACGAGCAGTACTTC
>-|TRBJ1-6|TRBV18|-
CASSPSSRADSPLHF
TGTGCCAGCTCACCGAGTTCCAGGGCGGATTCACCCCTCCACTTT
>TRBD2|TRBJ2-1|TRBV7-2|-
CASSPGLASSYNEQFF
TGTGCCAGCAGCCCGGGACTAGCATCCTCCTACAATGAGCAGTTCTTC
>TRBD1|TRBJ2-2|TRBV5-1|-
CASSSQGQVTGELFF
TGCGCCAGCAGCTCCCAAGGACAGGTCACCGGGGAGCTGTTTTTT
>-|TRBJ1-2|TRBV4-1|-
CASSQDGAANYGYTF
TGCGCCAGCAGCCAAGATGGGGCGGCGAACTATGGCTACACCTTC
>-|TRBJ2-1|TRBV7-2|-
CASSSRDYNEQFF
TGTGCCAGCAGCTCCCGGGACTACAATGAGCAGTTCTTC
>TRBD1|TRBJ1-1|TRBV10-3|few
CASGTGAPEAFF
TGTGCCTCCGGGACAGGGGCGCCTGAAGCTTTCTTT
>TRBD1|TRBJ1-1|TRBV5-1|-
CASSAGQVMNTEAFF
TGCGCCAGCAGCGCGGGACAGGTCATGAACACTGAAGCTTTCTTT
>-|TRBJ2-2|TRBV19|-
CASSPDYTGELFF
TGTGCCAGTAGTCCCGACTACACCGGGGAGCTGTTTTTT
>-|TRBJ1-3|TRBV5-1|-
CASSEGGSGNTIYF
TGCGCCAGCAGCGAGGGGGGCTCTGGAAACACCATATATTTT
>TRBD1|TRBJ2-7|TRBV10-3|-
CAIGIIIGTAYEQYF
TGTGCCATCGGTATCATTATTGGGACAGCCTACGAGCAGTACTTC
>-|TRBJ2-1|TRBV20-1|-
CSARGGREQFF
TGCAGTGCTAGAGGGGGGCGCGAGCAGTTCTTC
>-|TRBJ1-6|TRBV7-3|-
CASSLSGQGNSPLHF
TGTGCCAGCAGCTTAAGCGGGCAGGGAAATTCACCCCTCCACTTT
>-|TRBJ2-2|TRBV2|few
CASRSTGELFF
TGTGCCAGCAGGAGTACCGGGGAGCTGTTTTTT
>-|TRBJ1-2|TRBV7-5|-
CARIGDRVSYGYTF
TGTGCCAGAATTGGGGACAGGGTTTCCTATGGCTACACCTTC
>TRBD1|TRBJ1-2|TRBV29-1|-
CSVLTGTGASGYTF
TGCAGCGTCCTGACCGGGACAGGGGCATCTGGCTACACCTTC
>TRBD1|TRBJ2-7|TRBV5-1|-
CASSLTTGKNAYEQYF
TGCGCCAGCAGCTTAACGACAGGGAAAAATGCCTACGAGCAGTACTTC
>TRBD1|TRBJ2-7|TRBV9|once
CASSVGPGQERYEQYF
TGTGCCAGCAGCGTAGGGCCCGGACAGGAGAGGTACGAGCAGTACTTC
>-|TRBJ1-6|TRBV9|-
CASAQGEGYNSPLHF
TGTGCCAGCGCTCAAGGGGAAGGGTATAATTCACCCCTCCACTTT
>-|TRBJ2-7|TRBV6-6|-
CASSYSTGNEQYF
TGTGCCAGCAGTTACTCTACGGGGAACGAGCAGTACTTC